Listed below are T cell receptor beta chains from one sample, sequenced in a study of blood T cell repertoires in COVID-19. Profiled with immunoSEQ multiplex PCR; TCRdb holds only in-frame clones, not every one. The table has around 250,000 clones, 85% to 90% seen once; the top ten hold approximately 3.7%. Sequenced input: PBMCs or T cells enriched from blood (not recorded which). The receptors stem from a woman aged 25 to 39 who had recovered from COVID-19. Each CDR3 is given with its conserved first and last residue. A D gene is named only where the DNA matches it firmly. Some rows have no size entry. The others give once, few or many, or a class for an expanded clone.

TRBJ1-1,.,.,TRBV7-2,TGTGCCAGCAGCTTAGGTGTCGAGACAGGCTTTGAAGCTTTCTTT,CASSLGVETGFEAFF
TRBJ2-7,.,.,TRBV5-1,TGCGCCAGCAGCTCAAACTCGATGAGCTCCTACGAGCAGTACTTC,CASSSNSMSSYEQYF
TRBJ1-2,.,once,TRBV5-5,TGTGCCAGCAGCTTGGCAGGACAGCCTAACTATGGCTACACCTTC,CASSLAGQPNYGYTF
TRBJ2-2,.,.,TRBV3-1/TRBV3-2,TGTGCCAGCAGCCAAGAACGACAGGCGAGGAGCACCGGGGAGCTGTTTTTT,CASSQERQARSTGELFF
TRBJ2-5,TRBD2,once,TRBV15,TGTGCCACCAGCAGAGATGGGGCGGGAGGGAGTCAAGAGACCCAGTACTTC,CATSRDGAGGSQETQYF
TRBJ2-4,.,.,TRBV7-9,TGTGCCAGCAGTAAGACAGAACTAGCCAAAAACATTCAGTACTTC,CASSKTELAKNIQYF
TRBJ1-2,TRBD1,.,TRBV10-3,TGTGCCATCAACCTATTGGACAGGGCGAGTGGCTACACCTTC,CAINLLDRASGYTF
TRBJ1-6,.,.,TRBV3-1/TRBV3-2,TGTGCCAGCAGCCAACCCCCAGGTTATAATTCACCCCTCCACTTT,CASSQPPGYNSPLHF
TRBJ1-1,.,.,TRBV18,TGTGCCAGCTCACCACCTTCGACAAGGAAGAACACTGAAGCTTTCTTT,CASSPPSTRKNTEAFF
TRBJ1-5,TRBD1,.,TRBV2,TGTGCCAGCAGCAGAGACAGGGATCAGCCCCAGCATTTT,CASSRDRDQPQHF
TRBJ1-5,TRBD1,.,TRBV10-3,TGTGCCATCAGTGAGATCCAACAGGGGCCGCCCCAGCATTTT,CAISEIQQGPPQHF
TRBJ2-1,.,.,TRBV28,TGTGCCAGCAGTGACCACAGTTCGTCTAATGAGCAGTTCTTC,CASSDHSSSNEQFF
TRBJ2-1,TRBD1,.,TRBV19,TGTGCCAGTAGTCCTACAGGGGTACGCTTACACCCTGAGCAGTTCTTC,CASSPTGVRLHPEQFF
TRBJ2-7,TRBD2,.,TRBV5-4,TGTGCCAGCAGCTTGGATGGACTAGCGGGAGTCGACGAGCAGTACTTC,CASSLDGLAGVDEQYF
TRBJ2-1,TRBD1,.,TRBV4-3,TGCGCCAGCAGCCCCCGCTCCAGGGACAGGAGTTACAATGAGCAGTTCTTC,CASSPRSRDRSYNEQFF
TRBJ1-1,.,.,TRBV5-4,TGTGCCAGCAGCTTACGGACAGAGCGAGGAGAAGCTTTCTTT,CASSLRTERGEAFF
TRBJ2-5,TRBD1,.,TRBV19,TGTGCCAGTAGCTCAGGGGGAGAGACCCAGTACTTC,CASSSGGETQYF
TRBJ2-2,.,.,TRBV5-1,TGCGCCAGCAGCTTTCGTGTCGGTTCAGGGGATAACGGGGAGCTGTTTTTT,CASSFRVGSGDNGELFF
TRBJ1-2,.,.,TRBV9,TGTGCCAGCAGCGTAATGGGGACATTGAATGGCTACACCTTC,CASSVMGTLNGYTF
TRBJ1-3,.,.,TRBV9,TGTGCCAGCAGCAGCAGACTGGACAGCAATCCTGGAAACACCATATATTTT,CASSSRLDSNPGNTIYF
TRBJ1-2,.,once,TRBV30,TGTGCCTGGGACAGTCTCCTTCCCTATGGCTACACCTTC,CAWDSLLPYGYTF
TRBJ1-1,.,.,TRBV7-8,TGTGCCAGCAGCTTAGGACCCACAGCGAACACTGAAGCTTTCTTT,CASSLGPTANTEAFF
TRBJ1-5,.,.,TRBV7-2,TGTGCCAGCAGCTTGACCCGAGACAACAATCAGCCCCAGCATTTT,CASSLTRDNNQPQHF